This T cell receptor beta chain was identified in a study of T-cell memory formation after mild COVID-19. Overall study: The study found TCR clusters largely donor specific.

This clonotype came up many times. The antigen is not known. The V and J ends lost 0 bases and 5 bases, in that order; junction bases with no gene match: 5. The germline V gene encodes CDR1 SQVTM and CDR2 ANQGSEA. This CDR3 region has 16 residues. Amplification by 5'RACE using constant-segment primers produced TCR alpha and TCR beta cDNA libraries that carried sample barcodes and UMIs. Each CDR3 protein is one row after TCRdb ran MiXCR on the 5' RACE reads. The repertoire holds 550,000 to 700,000 distinct CDR3 sequences, with 17% as singletons. General study points: Largely, contracting CD4+ clones fell within CM and EM, and contracting CD8+ clones within EMRA. Prior to infection, memory already included some responding clones, suggesting cross-reactive memory joined.

Material for sequencing was PBMCs or a T cell subset sorted from them (not recorded which). The chain links TRBV29-1 to TRBJ2-2, with 11 bases lining up with TRBD2. This TCR came from an adult woman who had mild COVID-19 (a few samples of this study predate the infection). Cell type and time point are not known. The CDR3 bases are TGCAGCGTTGAAGAATCCGGGACTAGCGGAACCGGGGAGCTGTTTTTT. Translating gives CSVEESGTSGTGELFF.